Shown below are 6 T cell receptor beta chains from a single sample sequenced in a study of blood T cells in healthy people across ages. Primers used in a second PCR of roughly 6 to 11 cycles were a sample-barcoded 5' primer and a J-beta primer mix. TCRdb fed the 5' RACE reads into MiXCR, producing one record per CDR3 protein. This sample carries 1,500,000 or so distinct CDR3 sequences, 59% of them seen once, and the ten largest clones take 6.5% to 8%. The sequenced sample consisted of blood. The source is a man aged 18 to 30 in good health.

The V gene is TRBV30, the J gene TRBJ2-1, with TRBD2 as a possible D gene (6 bases). This CDR3 spans 12 amino acids. V was pared by 1 base and J by 6 bases, with 7 bases between. The germline V gene encodes CDR1 GTSNPN and CDR2 SVGIG (reference sequence). CDR3 loop: CAWSGTTNEQFF. The CDR3 DNA reads as TGTGCCTGGAGTGGGACTACCAATGAGCAGTTCTTC.

V and J are TRBV7-9 and TRBJ1-6; possibly TRBD1 for D (6 bases). Germline V lookup: CDR1 SEHNR, CDR2 FQNEAQ (reference sequence). With 5 bases removed from V and 8 bases from J, the gap between germline ends came to 22 bases. CDR3 length: 17 residues. CDR3 in amino acids: CASSRHSGQLGYSPLHF. As DNA, the CDR3 is TGTGCCAGCAGCCGGCACTCAGGACAGTTGGGATATTCACCCCTCCACTTT.

This clonotype showed up just a few times. This sequence joins TRBV27 and TRBJ2-5; 10 nucleotides align to TRBD1. Trimming at V came to 5 bases and at J to 0 bases, leaving 15 bases not matched to a gene. Germline values: CDR1 MNHEY, CDR2 SMNVEV (reference sequence). The CDR3 runs 19 residues. CDR3 region: CASSPPGQGFPFDQETQYF. The CDR3, as DNA: TGTGCCAGCAGTCCTCCGGGACAGGGGTTCCCATTCGACCAAGAGACCCAGTACTTC.

This clonotype was recorded a few times. This chain uses TRBV6-1 with TRBJ2-1; 7 bases are shared with TRBD1. In germline, CDR1 is MNHNS, CDR2 SASEGT. The CDR3 is 11 amino acids. V shed 4 bases, J shed 14 bases, and the junction held 5 bases outside the gene matches. The CDR3 region is CASSVYRGEFF. CDR3 DNA: TGTGCCAGCAGTGTATACAGGGGAGAGTTCTTC.

The chain couples TRBV11-2 to TRBJ2-5, with 8 bases that match TRBD2. V lost 3 bases, J lost 11 bases, and 14 bases stayed unmatched. CDR1 and CDR2 (germline): SGHAT, FQNNGV. The CDR3 is 15 residues long. The CDR3, as DNA: TGTGCCAGCAGCTTTACGATTATGGGACTAGGGGTGCAGTACTTC. This codes for CASSFTIMGLGVQYF.

There are a few counts of this clonotype. The chain links TRBV28 to TRBJ1-1, with 7 positions matching TRBD1. Germline CDR1 and CDR2: MDHEN and SYDVKM. Trimming took 4 bases from V and 1 from J; bases not matched to a gene: 12. The length of the CDR3 is 17 residues. CDR3 bases: TGTGCCAGCAGTTCCACCTCGGACAGGAGGGGGAACACTGAAGCTTTCTTT. This gives the protein CASSSTSDRRGNTEAFF.